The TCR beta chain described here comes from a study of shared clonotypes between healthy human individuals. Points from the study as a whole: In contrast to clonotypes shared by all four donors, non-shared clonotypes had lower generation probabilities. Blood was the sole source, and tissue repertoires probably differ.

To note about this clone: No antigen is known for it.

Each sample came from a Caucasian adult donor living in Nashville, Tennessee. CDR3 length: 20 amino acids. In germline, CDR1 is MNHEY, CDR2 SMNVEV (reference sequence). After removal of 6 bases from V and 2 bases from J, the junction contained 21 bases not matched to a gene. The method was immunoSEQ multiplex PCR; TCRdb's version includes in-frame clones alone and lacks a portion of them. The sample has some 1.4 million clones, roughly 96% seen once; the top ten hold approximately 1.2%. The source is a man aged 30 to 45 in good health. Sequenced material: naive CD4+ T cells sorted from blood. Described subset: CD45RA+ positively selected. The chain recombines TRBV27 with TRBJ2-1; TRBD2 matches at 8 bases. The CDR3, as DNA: TGTGCCAGCAGCCTTAGGGGGGGTCTAGCGGGCCAAAGGGCCTACAATGAGCAGTTCTTC. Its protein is CASSLRGGLAGQRAYNEQFF.